The 6 T cell receptor beta chains below all came from one sample that was sequenced in a study of blood T cell repertoires in COVID-19. Measured with immunoSEQ multiplex PCR; TCRdb has only the in-frame clones, and not every one. Among roughly 220,000 clones listed, 75% to 85% were seen once. The specimen was PBMCs or T cells enriched from blood (not recorded which). These TCRs come from a young man with acute COVID-19.

V and J are TRBV2 and TRBJ2-7; perhaps TRBD2 as D (6 bases). The CDR3 runs 14 residues. V lost 2 bases to trimming and J lost 6 bases, with 14 bases between them. Germline V gene sequence: CDR1 SNHLY, CDR2 FYNNEI. The chain's CDR3 is CASSETGGMGEQYF. Here the CDR3 DNA reads TGTGCCAGCAGTGAAACCGGGGGAATGGGCGAGCAGTACTTC.

The V call is TRBV20-1, the J call TRBJ2-7; TRBD1 agrees at 7 bases. V gave up 2 bases and J gave up 9 bases; unmatched junction bases: 4. The CDR3 is made up of 11 amino acids. CDR1 is DFQATT and CDR2 is SNEGSKA in the germline V gene (reference sequence). CDR3 nucleotide sequence: TGCAGTGCTAGAACAGGGGATCGGCAGTACTTC. Encoded protein: CSARTGDRQYF.

This clone came up once. The gene calls are TRBV3-1 (or the pseudogene TRBV3-2) and TRBJ2-6; the D gene is possibly TRBD2 (6 bases). Germline values: CDR1 LGHDT, CDR2 YNNKEL (reference sequence). CDR3 size: 18 residues. The V end was cut by 0 bases, the J end by 2 bases, with 14 bases between. CDR3 in DNA: TGTGCCAGCAGCCAAGAGGGGGGAAAAGCTGCTGGGGCCAACGTCCTGACTTTC. Translating it yields CASSQEGGKAAGANVLTF.

This chain joins TRBV6-4 and TRBJ1-1, with D possibly being TRBD1 (5 bases). Deletions cut 0 bases from V and 4 bases from J, with 12 bases between. The germline V gene encodes CDR1 MRHNA and CDR2 SNTAGT. The CDR3 length is 15 residues. The CDR3 spells CASSDSSLGGTEAFF. The CDR3 bases are TGTGCCAGCAGTGACTCGAGTCTGGGGGGCACTGAAGCTTTCTTT.

The rearrangement links TRBV5-1 to TRBJ2-6; the match to TRBD1 covers 7 bases. CDR3 size: 17 residues. The V and J ends lost 3 bases and 2 bases, in that order; junction bases with no gene match: 8. The germline gives CDR1 SGHRS, CDR2 YFSETQ. The DNA for the CDR3 is TGCGCCAGCAGCTATTTACTGCAGGGGGCTGGGGCCAACGTCCTGACTTTC. Amino acids: CASSYLLQGAGANVLTF.

This chain uses TRBV6-5 with TRBJ2-3; perhaps TRBD2 as D (7 bases). The germline CDR1 and CDR2 sequences are MNHEY and SVGAGI. CDR3 length equals 15 residues. The V end was cut by 0 bases, the J end by 4 bases, with 11 bases between. In DNA, the CDR3 is TGTGCCAGCAGTTACTCAGGGGGGGCGGCAGATACGCAGTATTTT. Its translation: CASSYSGGAADTQYF.